In its sample, the clone carrying this TCR beta chain was seen a few times. Antigen specificity is unknown. The CDR3 loop spans 15 amino acids. V shed 8 bases and J shed 0 bases, with 17 bases lying between them. CDR1 is SNHLY, CDR2 FYNNEI, per germline. Using a J-beta primer mix together with a sample-barcoded 5' primer, a second PCR was run for roughly 6 to 12 cycles. There were at least 2.5 million CDR3-containing paired-end reads obtained from each sample. TCRdb reprocessed the 5' RACE reads with MiXCR, giving one entry per CDR3 protein. The data contain about 1.1 million distinct CDR3 sequences, around two fifths of them singletons. This entry is derived from a study of blood T cells in healthy people across ages. Study-wide results and limits: Older individuals had lower TCR beta diversity per million T cells (the decline was roughly linear). With donor CMV status unknown, expanded clonotype changes were possibly confounded.

Drawing of peripheral blood yielded roughly 9.8 milliliters from each donor. The chain employs TRBV2 and TRBJ2-7; D is perhaps TRBD1 (7 bases). The TCR sequence derives from a man aged 18 to 30 in good health. Material for sequencing was blood. The CDR3 sequence: CASSQGGTSSYEQYF. The DNA for the CDR3 is TGTGCCAGCTCCCAGGGGGGTACTAGCTCCTACGAGCAGTACTTC. Supplemented by reference TRBV2 and TRBJ2-7, the full variable domain reads EPEVTQTPSHQVTQMGQEVILRCVPISNHLYFYWYRQILGQKVEFLVSFYNNEISEKSEIFDDQFSVERPDGSNFTLKIRSTKLEDSAMYFCASSQGGTSSYEQYFGPGTRLTVT.